Below, 31 T cell receptor beta chains from the same sample are listed, as sequenced in a study of technical replicates of blood from four donors. Some clones are missing from TCRdb's copy, which holds only in-frame ones; the method was immunoSEQ multiplex PCR. The sample records 75,000 to 90,000 clones, around nine tenths being singletons. The sequenced sample was T cells isolated from PBMCs. The receptors derive from a human donor in good health.

The CDR3 DNA reads TGTGCCAGTAGTATCCCTAGCGGGGGATCCTACGAGCAGTACTTC. This gives the protein CASSIPSGGSYEQYF. The rearrangement joins TRBV19 to TRBJ2-7, with 10 positions matching TRBD2. Per the germline V gene, CDR1 is LNHDA and CDR2 is SQIVND (reference sequence). J lost 1 base, V lost 3 bases, and 3 bases had no gene match. The CDR3 contains 15 residues.

The rearrangement joins TRBV30 to TRBJ2-3; TRBD2 agrees at 11 bases. Trimming removed 3 bases from V and 2 bases from J; junction bases left unmatched: 7. The CDR3 runs 16 residues. Germline CDR1 and CDR2: GTSNPN and SVGIG (reference sequence). CDR3 in amino acids: CAWSRRLAGNTDTQYF. The CDR3 nucleotides read TGTGCCTGGAGCCGCCGACTAGCGGGGAACACAGATACGCAGTATTTT.

The J gene is TRBJ2-1, the V gene TRBV30; 9 nucleotides line up with TRBD2. Losses at the gene ends were 0 bases for V and 4 bases for J; bases not matched to a gene: 7. CDR3 length: 16 residues. Per the germline V gene, CDR1 is GTSNPN and CDR2 is SVGIG (reference sequence). The CDR3 nucleotides are TGTGCCTGGAGTGTGATGACTAGCGGCTCTTACAATGAGCAGTTCTTC. Its translation is CAWSVMTSGSYNEQFF.

The gene calls are TRBV7-9 and TRBJ1-1; 8 bases map to TRBD1. CDR3 length equals 13 residues. Germline assignment: CDR1 SEHNR and CDR2 FQNEAQ (reference sequence). V was clipped by 1 base and J by 5 bases; unmatched bases: 0. CDR3 in DNA: TGTGCCAGCAGCTTAGACAGGGGGACTGAAGCTTTCTTT. It is translated as CASSLDRGTEAFF.

The chain recombines TRBV10-3 with TRBJ2-5; D gene ambiguous. With 0 bases removed from V and 4 bases from J, the gap between germline ends came to 9 bases. The length of the CDR3 is 14 residues. The germline V gene encodes CDR1 ENHRY and CDR2 SYGVKD. CDR3 amino acids: CAISESMPGETQYF. CDR3 coding DNA: TGTGCCATCAGTGAGTCTATGCCGGGAGAGACCCAGTACTTC.

The J gene is TRBJ2-1, the V gene TRBV14; 9 bases fit TRBD1. V was pared by 0 bases and J by 6 bases, with 6 bases of the junction left unmatched. Per the germline V gene, CDR1 is SGHDN and CDR2 is FVKESK. The CDR3 has 16 amino acids. The CDR3 is CASSQDLGQGRNEQFF. The CDR3 coding sequence is TGTGCCAGCAGCCAAGATTTGGGACAGGGTCGCAATGAGCAGTTCTTC. Full variable domain (outside the CDR3, taken from reference TRBV14 and TRBJ2-1): EAGVTQFPSHSVIEKGQTVTLRCDPISGHDNLYWYRRVMGKEIKFLLHFVKESKQDESGMPNNRFLAERTGGTYSTLKVQPAELEDSGVYFCASSQDLGQGRNEQFFGPGTRLTVL.

The chain joins TRBV5-1 to TRBJ1-5, with unresolved D. Germline CDR1 and CDR2: SGHRS and YFSETQ. V shed 0 bases and J shed 4 bases, with 17 bases lying between them. This CDR3 contains 17 residues. CDR3 region: CASSLDGLPEDNQPQHF. As DNA, the CDR3 is TGCGCCAGCAGCTTGGACGGCCTGCCTGAGGATAATCAGCCCCAGCATTTT.

This rearrangement joins TRBV7-8 to TRBJ1-5; the D is unclear. Germline CDR1 and CDR2: SGHVS and FQNEAQ. The CDR3 covers 17 residues. The ends were cut back, 4 bases at V and 0 bases at J, with 16 bases in the middle. The CDR3 loop is CASSYKRGFGSNQPQHF. The CDR3 DNA sequence: TGTGCCAGCAGCTATAAGAGAGGGTTTGGTAGCAATCAGCCCCAGCATTTT. Full variable domain (outside the CDR3, taken from reference TRBV7-8 and TRBJ1-5): GAGVSQSPRYKVAKRGQDVALRCDPISGHVSLFWYQQALGQGPEFLTYFQNEAQLDKSGLPSDRFFAERPEGSVSTLKIQRTQQEDSAVYLCASSYKRGFGSNQPQHFGDGTRLSIL.

The rearrangement joins TRBV4-1 to TRBJ1-1; 9 bases fit TRBD1. The trim removed 1 base at V and 0 bases at J, leaving 18 bases unmatched. The CDR3 consists of 21 residues. Germline lookup yields CDR1 MGHRA and CDR2 YSYEKL. The CDR3 nucleotides read TGCGCCAGCAGCCAAGTGCTAGTCTTTGGGACAGGGCCTTCCATGAACACTGAAGCTTTCTTT. Amino acid sequence: CASSQVLVFGTGPSMNTEAFF.

The chain links TRBV6-6 to TRBJ2-2; possible D gene TRBD2, 5 bases. The CDR3 has 16 residues. Germline-derived CDR1 and CDR2 are MNHNY and SVGAGI (reference sequence). The ends were cut back, 0 bases at V and 5 bases at J, with 13 bases in the middle. CDR3 protein: CASSYSPGSVTGELFF. The CDR3 bases are TGTGCCAGCAGTTACTCGCCGGGATCCGTAACCGGGGAGCTGTTTTTT.

The chain couples TRBV9 to TRBJ2-7; tentative D call: TRBD1 (6 bases). The germline CDR1 and CDR2 sequences are SGDLS and YYNGEE. Trimming shortened V by 0 bases and J by 4 bases, and 11 bases separated the two germline ends. The CDR3 is made up of 14 amino acids. CDR3 nucleotide sequence: TGTGCCAGCAGCGTAGAAGGGGGTGGGTACGAGCAGTACTTC. It yields the protein CASSVEGGGYEQYF.

This chain connects TRBV14 to TRBJ2-1, with D maybe TRBD1 (6 bases). The germline V gene encodes CDR1 SGHDN and CDR2 FVKESK. The CDR3 spans 16 residues. The ends were cut back, 2 bases at V and 1 base at J, with 12 bases in the middle. The DNA for the CDR3 is TGTGCCAGCAGCCAATATTGGACAGATTCCTACAATGAGCAGTTCTTC. Protein sequence: CASSQYWTDSYNEQFF.

The chain couples TRBV30 to TRBJ2-2, with a weak D call TRBD2 (5 bases). Trimming pared 2 bases from V and 4 bases from J, leaving 17 bases between. CDR3 length equals 16 residues. The V gene's germline CDR1 is GTSNPN and CDR2 SVGIG (reference sequence). The CDR3, as DNA: TGTGCCTGGAGTCCCCGGGAAGCCCGATCCACCGGGGAGCTGTTTTTT. Translation: CAWSPREARSTGELFF. The full variable domain, in which reference TRBV30 and TRBJ2-2 provide the parts outside the CDR3, is SQTIHQWPATLVQPVGSPLSLECTVEGTSNPNLYWYRQAAGRGLQLLFYSVGIGQISSEVPQNLSASRPQDRQFILSSKKLLLSDSGFYLCAWSPREARSTGELFFGEGSRLTVL.

V usage is TRBV6-6 and J usage is TRBJ1-1; 9 bases are a match to TRBD1. Germline-derived CDR1 and CDR2 are MNHNY and SVGAGI (reference sequence). The J segment lost 11 bases and the V segment lost 6 bases, leaving 13 bases of the junction unmatched. This CDR3 region has 14 residues. Written as DNA, the CDR3 is TGTGCCAGCAGACGACAGGGGGAGTCTCTTCGGGCTTTCTTT. Translation: CASRRQGESLRAFF.

The gene calls are TRBV28 and TRBJ1-5; 9 positions agree with TRBD1. Germline trimming cut 6 bases from V and 2 bases from J; bases unmatched to any gene: 5. Germline values: CDR1 MDHEN, CDR2 SYDVKM. The CDR3 covers 15 residues. In nucleotides, the CDR3 is TGTGCCAGCAGATGGGGACAGGGCGGCAATCAGCCCCAGCATTTT. It codes for CASRWGQGGNQPQHF. Looking up the rest from reference TRBV28 and TRBJ1-5 gives the full variable domain: DVKVTQSSRYLVKRTGEKVFLECVQDMDHENMFWYRQDPGLGLRLIYFSYDVKMKEKGDIPEGYSVSREKKERFSLILESASTNQTSMYLCASRWGQGGNQPQHFGDGTRLSIL.

The chain carries TRBV7-8 and TRBJ2-7; 9 bases are shared with TRBD2. Germline V CDR1 and CDR2: SGHVS, FQNEAQ. V lost 3 bases and J lost 0; bases outside the gene matches: 6. The CDR3 is 16 residues long. As DNA, the CDR3 is TGTGCCAGCAGCTTTAGCGGGGGCTTTAGCTCCTACGAGCAGTACTTC. Translated, it gives CASSFSGGFSSYEQYF.

The chain links TRBV4-1 to TRBJ2-7, with 11 bases identical to TRBD2. In germline, CDR1 is MGHRA, CDR2 YSYEKL. The trim removed 2 bases at V and 7 bases at J, leaving 7 bases unmatched. The CDR3 extends over 15 amino acids. CDR3 nucleotide sequence: TGCGCCAGCAGCCAACTAGCGGGAGGCCCCTGGGAGCAGTACTTC. Translated, it gives CASSQLAGGPWEQYF.

This chain links TRBV6-5 with TRBJ2-7, with 11 positions matching TRBD2. With V trimmed by 6 bases and J by 3 bases, 7 bases remained unmatched. The germline V gene encodes CDR1 MNHEY and CDR2 SVGAGI. The CDR3 is made up of 15 amino acids. CDR3 residues: CASSQLAGEFYEQYF. The DNA of the CDR3 is TGTGCCAGCAGCCAACTAGCGGGAGAATTCTACGAGCAGTACTTC.

The V call is TRBV15, the J call TRBJ2-5; 9 nucleotides line up with TRBD2. From germline, CDR1 is LNHNV and CDR2 YYDKDF (reference sequence). V was clipped by 0 bases and J by 5 bases; unmatched bases: 7. The length of the CDR3 is 16 residues. This CDR3 is CATSRDSGSRGETQYF. CDR3 DNA sequence: TGTGCCACCAGCAGAGATAGCGGGAGTCGGGGGGAGACCCAGTACTTC.

V usage is TRBV7-8 and J usage is TRBJ2-5, with 9 bases identical to TRBD1. Unmatched junction bases numbered 6, after V lost 1 base and J lost 3 bases. Germline-derived CDR1 and CDR2 are SGHVS and FQNEAQ. CDR3 length equals 16 residues. The CDR3 DNA sequence: TGTGCCAGCAGCTTAGTCTGGGGGACAGGGAAAGAGACCCAGTACTTC. Translation gives CASSLVWGTGKETQYF.

The chain recombines TRBV5-5 with TRBJ1-2; D gene uncertain. This CDR3 region has 15 residues. Between the trimmed V and J ends, which lost 0 bases and 4 bases, there was a span of 13 bases. Germline values: CDR1 SGHKS, CDR2 YYEKEE (reference sequence). CDR3 residues: CASSLAETPSYGYTF. In nucleotides, the CDR3 is TGTGCCAGCAGCTTGGCCGAAACTCCGAGCTATGGCTACACCTTC.

The chain is built from TRBV18 and TRBJ2-7, with TRBD1 matching 9 bases. J gave up 7 bases and V 3 bases, and 7 bases lay outside the gene matches. The germline CDR1 and CDR2 sequences are KGHSH and LQKENI. The CDR3 length is 14 residues. The CDR3 DNA reads TGTGCCAGCTCACCCACGACAGGGGGGGTTGAGCAGTACTTC. It specifies CASSPTTGGVEQYF.

The genes are TRBV28 and TRBJ1-1; 9 bases are a match to TRBD1. Germline V gene sequence: CDR1 MDHEN, CDR2 SYDVKM. With V trimmed by 5 bases and J by 4 bases, 8 bases remained unmatched. The CDR3 has 15 residues. DNA of the CDR3: TGTGCCAGCAGTGAACAGGGGGCTGGGAGCACTGAAGCTTTCTTT. Encoded protein: CASSEQGAGSTEAFF.

The chain links TRBV19 to TRBJ1-2; 7 bases fit TRBD1. The trim removed 4 bases at V and 7 bases at J, leaving 15 bases unmatched. Per the germline V gene, CDR1 is LNHDA and CDR2 is SQIVND (reference sequence). CDR3 length equals 16 residues. For the CDR3, the DNA is TGTGCCAGTAGTACCGGACTTGGACAGGTAGTCGGTGGCTACACCTTC. It yields the protein CASSTGLGQVVGGYTF.

The chain joins TRBV5-1 to TRBJ2-7; a weak D match, TRBD1 (5 bases). The CDR3 is 14 residues long. Per germline, CDR1 SGHRS and CDR2 YFSETQ. Trimming removed 1 base from V and 0 bases from J, with 8 bases in between. The DNA for the CDR3 is TGCGCCAGCAGCTTGCAGGGTCTCTCCTACGAGCAGTACTTC. Translating it yields CASSLQGLSYEQYF. The variable domain in full, completed from reference TRBV5-1 and TRBJ2-7, reads KAGVTQTPRYLIKTRGQQVTLSCSPISGHRSVSWYQQTPGQGLQFLFEYFSETQRNKGNFPGRFSGRQFSNSRSEMNVSTLELGDSALYLCASSLQGLSYEQYFGPGTRLTVT.

The chain couples TRBV6-5 to TRBJ1-5; 7 nucleotides match TRBD1. The CDR3 extends over 13 amino acids. J lost 5 bases, V lost 6 bases, and 4 bases had no gene match. Germline lookup yields CDR1 MNHEY and CDR2 SVGAGI. The CDR3 coding sequence is TGTGCCAGCAGAGGACAGGCCCATCAGCCCCAGCATTTT. Its protein is CASRGQAHQPQHF.

The J gene is TRBJ2-3, the V gene TRBV28, with 12 bases identical to TRBD2. Germline CDR1 is MDHEN and CDR2 is SYDVKM. CDR3 length: 15 residues. V lost 4 bases to trimming and J lost 7 bases; unmatched junction nucleotides: 6. The CDR3 spells CASSSHGLAGNTQYF. The CDR3 region has the DNA TGTGCCAGCAGTTCCCATGGACTAGCGGGAAATACGCAGTATTTT.

The V gene is TRBV2, the J gene TRBJ2-7; TRBD2 matches 8 bases. Losses at the gene ends were 9 bases for V and 2 bases for J; bases not matched to a gene: 3. This CDR3 is built from 12 residues. Germline CDR1 is SNHLY and CDR2 is FYNNEI. Here the CDR3 DNA reads TGTGCCAGTATAGCGGGAACCTACGAGCAGTACTTC. Translation gives CASIAGTYEQYF.

The chain carries TRBV28 and TRBJ2-3, with a possible D match to TRBD2 (6 bases). With 4 bases removed from V and 0 bases from J, the gap between germline ends came to 14 bases. This CDR3 spans 16 amino acids. Germline CDR1 is MDHEN and CDR2 is SYDVKM. The CDR3 loop reads CASSSPGEPSTDTQYF. The CDR3 region has the DNA TGTGCCAGCAGTTCTCCGGGAGAACCTAGCACAGATACGCAGTATTTT.

The genes are TRBV6-5 and TRBJ1-1, with D possibly TRBD1 on 5 matching bases. This CDR3 has 15 amino acids. Trimming removed 0 bases from V and 0 bases from J, with 8 bases in between. Germline V gene data show CDR1 as MNHEY and CDR2 as SVGAGI. The DNA of the CDR3 is TGTGCCAGCAGTTACTCGGGGCCGATGAACACTGAAGCTTTCTTT. Translation gives CASSYSGPMNTEAFF.

The CDR3 nucleotides are TGTGCCAGCAGTGAAGTGGGATCGGGGTCACCCCTCCACTTT. It yields the protein CASSEVGSGSPLHF. The chain carries TRBV2 and TRBJ1-6; D not certain. Germline assignment: CDR1 SNHLY and CDR2 FYNNEI. The CDR3 has 14 amino acids. The V end lost 1 base, the J end lost 10 bases, and 11 bases lay between the germline ends. The full variable domain, completed using reference TRBV2 and TRBJ1-6, is EPEVTQTPSHQVTQMGQEVILRCVPISNHLYFYWYRQILGQKVEFLVSFYNNEISEKSEIFDDQFSVERPDGSNFTLKIRSTKLEDSAMYFCASSEVGSGSPLHFGNGTRLTVT.